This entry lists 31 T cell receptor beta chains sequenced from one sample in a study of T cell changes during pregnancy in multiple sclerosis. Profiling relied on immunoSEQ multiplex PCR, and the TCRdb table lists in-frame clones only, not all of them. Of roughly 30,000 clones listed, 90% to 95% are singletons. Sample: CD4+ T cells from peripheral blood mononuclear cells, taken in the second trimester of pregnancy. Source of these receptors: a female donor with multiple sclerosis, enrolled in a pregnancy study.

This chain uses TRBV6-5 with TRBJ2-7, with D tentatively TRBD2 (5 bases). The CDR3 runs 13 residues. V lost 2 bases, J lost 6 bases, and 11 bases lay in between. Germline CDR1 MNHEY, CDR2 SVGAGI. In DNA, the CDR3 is TGTGCCAGCAGTTACAGAGGCGGAGGCGAGCAGTACTTC. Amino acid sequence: CASSYRGGGEQYF.

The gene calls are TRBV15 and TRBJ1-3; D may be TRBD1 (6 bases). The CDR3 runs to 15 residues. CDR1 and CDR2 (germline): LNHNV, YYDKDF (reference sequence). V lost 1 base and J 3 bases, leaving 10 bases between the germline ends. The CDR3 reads CATSRGTDIGNTIYF. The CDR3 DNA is TGTGCCACCAGCAGAGGGACAGACATTGGAAACACCATATATTTT.

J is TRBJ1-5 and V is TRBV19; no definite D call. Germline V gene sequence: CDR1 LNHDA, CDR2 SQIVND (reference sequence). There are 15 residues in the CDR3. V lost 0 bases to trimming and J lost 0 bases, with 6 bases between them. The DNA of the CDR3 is TGTGCCAGTAGTATAGATACAACTAGCAATCAGCCCCAGCATTTT. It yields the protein CASSIDTTSNQPQHF.

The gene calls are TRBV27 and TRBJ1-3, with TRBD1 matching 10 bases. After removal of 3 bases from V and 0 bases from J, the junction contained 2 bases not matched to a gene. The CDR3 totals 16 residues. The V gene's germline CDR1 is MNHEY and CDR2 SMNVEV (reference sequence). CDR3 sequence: CASSLTGGDSGNTIYF. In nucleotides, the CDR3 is TGTGCCAGCAGTTTGACAGGGGGCGACTCTGGAAACACCATATATTTT.

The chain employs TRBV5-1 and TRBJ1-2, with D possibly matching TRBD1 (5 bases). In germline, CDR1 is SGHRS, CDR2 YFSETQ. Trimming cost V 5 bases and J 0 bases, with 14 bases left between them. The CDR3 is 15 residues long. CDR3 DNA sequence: TGCGCCAGCAGGTGGGACTTGGGAGCTAACTATGGCTACACCTTC. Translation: CASRWDLGANYGYTF.

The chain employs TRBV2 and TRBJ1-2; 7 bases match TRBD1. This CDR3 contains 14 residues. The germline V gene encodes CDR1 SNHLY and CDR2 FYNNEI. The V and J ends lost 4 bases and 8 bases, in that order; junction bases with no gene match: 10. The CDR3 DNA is TGTGCCAGCAGTGCGGCGACAGGGTTCCGGGGCTACACCTTC. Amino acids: CASSAATGFRGYTF.

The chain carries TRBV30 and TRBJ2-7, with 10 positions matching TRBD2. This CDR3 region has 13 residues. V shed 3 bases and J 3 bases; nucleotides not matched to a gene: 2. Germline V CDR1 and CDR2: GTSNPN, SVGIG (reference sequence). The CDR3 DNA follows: TGTGCCTGGAGACTAGCGGGACACTACGAGCAGTACTTC. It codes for CAWRLAGHYEQYF. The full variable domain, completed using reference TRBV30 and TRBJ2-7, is SQTIHQWPATLVQPVGSPLSLECTVEGTSNPNLYWYRQAAGRGLQLLFYSVGIGQISSEVPQNLSASRPQDRQFILSSKKLLLSDSGFYLCAWRLAGHYEQYFGPGTRLTVT.

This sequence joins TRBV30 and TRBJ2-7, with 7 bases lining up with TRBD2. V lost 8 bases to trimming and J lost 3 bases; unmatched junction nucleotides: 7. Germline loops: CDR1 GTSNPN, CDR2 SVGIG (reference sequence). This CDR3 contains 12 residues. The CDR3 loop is CALHPGGYEQYF. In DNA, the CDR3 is TGTGCCCTCCACCCGGGGGGCTACGAGCAGTACTTC.

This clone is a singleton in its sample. Here the CDR3 DNA reads TGTGCCAGCAGCCGCTTGGGTGTGGGGACAGGGGGTCCCTCCAATGAGCAGTTCTTC. As protein: CASSRLGVGTGGPSNEQFF. The rearrangement uses TRBV11-3 and TRBJ2-1, with TRBD1 matching over 11 bases. Trimming removed 5 bases from V and 6 bases from J; junction bases left unmatched: 18. Germline V CDR1 and CDR2: SGHNT, YENEEA. CDR3 size: 19 residues.

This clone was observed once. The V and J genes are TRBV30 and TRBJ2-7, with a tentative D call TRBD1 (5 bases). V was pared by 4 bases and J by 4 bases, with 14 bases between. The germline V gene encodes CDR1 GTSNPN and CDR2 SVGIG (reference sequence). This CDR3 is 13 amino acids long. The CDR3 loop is CAWTGPGLYEQYF. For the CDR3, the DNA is TGTGCCTGGACGGGCCCAGGGCTATACGAGCAGTACTTC.

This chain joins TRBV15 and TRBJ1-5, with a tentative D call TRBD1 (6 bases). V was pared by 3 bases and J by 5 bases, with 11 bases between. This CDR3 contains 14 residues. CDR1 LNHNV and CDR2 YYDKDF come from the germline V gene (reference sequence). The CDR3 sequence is CATSRAGDYQPQHF. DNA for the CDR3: TGTGCCACCAGCAGGGCAGGGGATTATCAGCCCCAGCATTTT.

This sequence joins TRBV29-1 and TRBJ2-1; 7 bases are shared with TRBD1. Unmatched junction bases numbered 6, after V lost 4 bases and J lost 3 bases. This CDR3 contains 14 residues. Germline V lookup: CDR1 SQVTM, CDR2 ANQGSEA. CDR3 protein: CSVAGQALYNEQFF. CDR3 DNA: TGCAGCGTTGCCGGACAGGCCCTCTACAATGAGCAGTTCTTC.

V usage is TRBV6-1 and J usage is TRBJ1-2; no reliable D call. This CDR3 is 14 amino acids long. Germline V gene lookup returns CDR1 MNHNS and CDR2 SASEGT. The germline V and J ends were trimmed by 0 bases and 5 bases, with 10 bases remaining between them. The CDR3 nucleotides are TGTGCCAGCAGTGAAGCTAACTTCGGTTATGGCTACACCTTC. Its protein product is CASSEANFGYGYTF.

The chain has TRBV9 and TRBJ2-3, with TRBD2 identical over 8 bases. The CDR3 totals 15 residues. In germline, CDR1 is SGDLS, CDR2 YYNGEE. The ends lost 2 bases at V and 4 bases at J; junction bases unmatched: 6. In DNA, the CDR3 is TGTGCCAGCAGCGTTAGCGGGAATTGGGCAGATACGCAGTATTTT. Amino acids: CASSVSGNWADTQYF.

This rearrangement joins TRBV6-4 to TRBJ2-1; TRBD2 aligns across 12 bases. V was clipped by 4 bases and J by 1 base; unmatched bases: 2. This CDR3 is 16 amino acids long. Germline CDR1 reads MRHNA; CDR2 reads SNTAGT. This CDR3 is CASSGTSGKSYNEQFF. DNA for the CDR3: TGTGCCAGCAGTGGGACTAGCGGGAAATCCTACAATGAGCAGTTCTTC.

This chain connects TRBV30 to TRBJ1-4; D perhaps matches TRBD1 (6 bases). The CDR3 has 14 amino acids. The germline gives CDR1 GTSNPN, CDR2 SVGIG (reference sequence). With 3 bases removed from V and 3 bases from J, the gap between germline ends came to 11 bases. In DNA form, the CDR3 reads TGTGCCTGGAGGGAACAGGGTTCTAATGAAAAACTGTTTTTT. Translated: CAWREQGSNEKLFF.

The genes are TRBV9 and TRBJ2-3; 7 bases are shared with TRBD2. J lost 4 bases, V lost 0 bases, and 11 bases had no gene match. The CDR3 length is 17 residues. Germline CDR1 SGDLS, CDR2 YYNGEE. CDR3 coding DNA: TGTGCCAGCAGCGTAGAGGAGGGCGGGAGTTCGCCAGATACGCAGTATTTT. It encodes CASSVEEGGSSPDTQYF.

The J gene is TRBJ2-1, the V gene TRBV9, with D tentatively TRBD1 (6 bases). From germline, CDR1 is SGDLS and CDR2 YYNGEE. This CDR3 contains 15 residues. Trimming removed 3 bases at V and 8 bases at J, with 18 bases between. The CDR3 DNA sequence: TGTGCCAGCAGCGCGCATCTTCTTGGGGGCGATGAGCAGTTCTTC. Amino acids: CASSAHLLGGDEQFF.

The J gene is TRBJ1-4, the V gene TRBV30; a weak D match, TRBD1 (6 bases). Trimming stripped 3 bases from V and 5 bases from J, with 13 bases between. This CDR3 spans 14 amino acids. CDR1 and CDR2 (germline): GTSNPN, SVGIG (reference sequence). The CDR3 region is CAWRAGQGNEKLFF. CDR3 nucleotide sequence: TGTGCCTGGAGAGCAGGCCAGGGGAATGAAAAACTGTTTTTT.

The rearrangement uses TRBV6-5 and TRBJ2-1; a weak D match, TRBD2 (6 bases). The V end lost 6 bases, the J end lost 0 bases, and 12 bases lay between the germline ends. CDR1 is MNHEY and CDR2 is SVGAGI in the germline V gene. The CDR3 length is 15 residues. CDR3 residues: CASSRAGSSYNEQFF. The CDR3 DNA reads TGTGCCAGCAGCCGCGCCGGGAGCTCCTACAATGAGCAGTTCTTC.

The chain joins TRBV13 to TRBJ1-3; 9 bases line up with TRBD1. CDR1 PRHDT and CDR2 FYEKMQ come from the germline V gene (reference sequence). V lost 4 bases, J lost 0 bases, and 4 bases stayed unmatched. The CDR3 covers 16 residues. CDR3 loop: CASSSTGGHSGNTIYF. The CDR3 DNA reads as TGTGCCAGCAGCTCCACAGGGGGCCACTCTGGAAACACCATATATTTT.

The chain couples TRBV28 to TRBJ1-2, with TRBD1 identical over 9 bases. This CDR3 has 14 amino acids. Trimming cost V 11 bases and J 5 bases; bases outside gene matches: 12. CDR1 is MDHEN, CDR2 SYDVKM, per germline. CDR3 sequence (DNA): TGTGCCGCCACTATTCGGGACAGGGTTTATGGCTACACCTTC. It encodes CAATIRDRVYGYTF.

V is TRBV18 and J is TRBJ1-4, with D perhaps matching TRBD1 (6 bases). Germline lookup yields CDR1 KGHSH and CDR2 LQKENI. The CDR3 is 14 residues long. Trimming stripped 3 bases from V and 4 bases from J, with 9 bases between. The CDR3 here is CASSPQGINEKLFF. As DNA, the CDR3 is TGTGCCAGCTCACCGCAGGGGATTAATGAAAAACTGTTTTTT.

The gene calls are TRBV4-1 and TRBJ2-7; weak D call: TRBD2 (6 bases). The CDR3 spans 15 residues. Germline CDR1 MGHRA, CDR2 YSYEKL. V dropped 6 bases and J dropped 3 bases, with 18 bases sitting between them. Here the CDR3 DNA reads TGCGCCAGCAGGGATGGACGGAGGGCGAACTACGAGCAGTACTTC. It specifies CASRDGRRANYEQYF.

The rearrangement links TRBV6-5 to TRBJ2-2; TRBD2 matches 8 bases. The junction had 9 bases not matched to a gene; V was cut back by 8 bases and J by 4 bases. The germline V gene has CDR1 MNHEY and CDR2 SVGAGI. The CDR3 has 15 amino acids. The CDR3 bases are TGTGCCAGCGGGACACTAGCGGCCCTCACCGGGGAGCTGTTTTTT. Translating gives CASGTLAALTGELFF.

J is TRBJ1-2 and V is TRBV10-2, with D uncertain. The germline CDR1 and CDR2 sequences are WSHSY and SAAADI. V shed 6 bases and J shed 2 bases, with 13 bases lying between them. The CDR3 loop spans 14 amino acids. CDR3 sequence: CASRDGLSNYGYTF. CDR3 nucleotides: TGCGCCAGCAGGGATGGACTCTCCAACTATGGCTACACCTTC.

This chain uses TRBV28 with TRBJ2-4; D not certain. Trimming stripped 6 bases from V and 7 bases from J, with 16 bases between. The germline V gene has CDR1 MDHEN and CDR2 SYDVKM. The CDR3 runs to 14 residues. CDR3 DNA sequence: TGTGCCAGCAGCCTCAGCGCGACTCGGAACATTCAGTACTTC. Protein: CASSLSATRNIQYF. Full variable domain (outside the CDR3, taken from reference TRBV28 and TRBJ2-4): DVKVTQSSRYLVKRTGEKVFLECVQDMDHENMFWYRQDPGLGLRLIYFSYDVKMKEKGDIPEGYSVSREKKERFSLILESASTNQTSMYLCASSLSATRNIQYFGAGTRLSVL.

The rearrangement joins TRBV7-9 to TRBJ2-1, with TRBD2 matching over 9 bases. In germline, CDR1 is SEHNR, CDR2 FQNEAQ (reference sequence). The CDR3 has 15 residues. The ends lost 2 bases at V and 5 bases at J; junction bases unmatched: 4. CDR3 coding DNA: TGTGCCAGCAGCTTATTGACTAGCGGCAACAATGAGCAGTTCTTC. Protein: CASSLLTSGNNEQFF.

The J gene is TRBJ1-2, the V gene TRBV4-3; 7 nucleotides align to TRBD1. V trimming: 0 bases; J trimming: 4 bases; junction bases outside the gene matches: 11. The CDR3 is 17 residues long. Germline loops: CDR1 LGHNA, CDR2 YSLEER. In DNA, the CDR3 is TGCGCCAGCAGCCAAGATATCGGGGCAGGGGGTTTCTATGGCTACACCTTC. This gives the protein CASSQDIGAGGFYGYTF.

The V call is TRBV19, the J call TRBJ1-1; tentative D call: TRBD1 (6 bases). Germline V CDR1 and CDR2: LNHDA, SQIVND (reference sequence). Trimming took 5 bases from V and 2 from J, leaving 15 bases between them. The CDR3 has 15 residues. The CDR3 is CASSPWTALNTEAFF. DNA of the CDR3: TGTGCCAGTAGTCCATGGACAGCTCTTAACACTGAAGCTTTCTTT. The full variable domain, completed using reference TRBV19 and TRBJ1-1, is DGGITQSPKYLFRKEGQNVTLSCEQNLNHDAMYWYRQDPGQGLRLIYYSQIVNDFQKGDIAEGYSVSREKKESFPLTVTSAQKNPTAFYLCASSPWTALNTEAFFGQGTRLTVV.

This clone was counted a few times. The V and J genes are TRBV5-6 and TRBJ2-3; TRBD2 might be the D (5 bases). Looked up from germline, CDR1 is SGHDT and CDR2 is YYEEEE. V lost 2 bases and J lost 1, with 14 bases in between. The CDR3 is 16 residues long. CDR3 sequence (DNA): TGTGCCAGCAGCTTTAGAGGGCTTACGCGCACAGATACGCAGTATTTT. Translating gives CASSFRGLTRTDTQYF.